Shown below are 32 T cell receptor beta chains from a single sample sequenced in a study of identical twins. MiXCR was run by TCRdb on the 5' RACE reads, yielding one entry per CDR3 protein. The sample records approximately 500,000 distinct CDR3 sequences, roughly 24% being singletons. The same sample was also used in a study of T cells expressing NK-cell markers.

Sequencing was carried out using CD4+ T cells sorted from blood. These receptors were obtained from a woman between 18 and 30 years old in good health.

This clonotype was recorded a few times. CDR3 DNA: TGTGCCACCAGTCCGGGACAGGGCAGGGCAGATACGCAGTATTTT. Protein: CATSPGQGRADTQYF. This rearrangement joins TRBV24-1 to TRBJ2-3; 9 positions agree with TRBD1. CDR3 length: 15 amino acids. Germline CDR1 KGHDR, CDR2 SFDVKD. After removal of 6 bases from V and 4 bases from J, the junction contained 7 bases not matched to a gene.

This clonotype was detected only once. The gene calls are TRBV7-2 and TRBJ2-1; the match to TRBD2 covers 7 bases. CDR1 SGHTA and CDR2 FQGNSA come from the germline V gene. This CDR3 spans 16 amino acids. V was pared by 4 bases and J by 6 bases, with 12 bases of the junction left unmatched. CDR3 in amino acids: CASSSFVGRGLNEQFF. The CDR3 DNA reads TGTGCCAGCAGCTCCTTTGTGGGGAGGGGACTCAATGAGCAGTTCTTC.

This clonotype was detected only a few times. This chain's CDR3 is CASSYYLTSGNEQFF. The CDR3 DNA is TGTGCCAGCAGTTACTACCTGACTAGCGGAAATGAGCAGTTCTTC. The J gene is TRBJ2-1, the V gene TRBV6-5; 9 bases align to TRBD2. Germline V gives CDR1 MNHEY, CDR2 SVGAGI. This CDR3 spans 15 amino acids. V trimming: 1 base; J trimming: 7 bases; junction bases outside the gene matches: 5.

This clonotype was counted between two and nine times. V usage is TRBV6-5 and J usage is TRBJ2-3; 7 positions agree with TRBD2. The CDR3 covers 14 residues. J was trimmed by 9 bases and V by 3 bases; bases with no gene match: 9. Per the germline V gene, CDR1 is MNHEY and CDR2 is SVGAGI. The DNA for the CDR3 is TGTGCCAGCAGTTATAGGGTAGCGGGCTTAACGCAGTATTTT. Translating gives CASSYRVAGLTQYF.

The V call is TRBV5-5, the J call TRBJ1-4; the D is unclear. Germline V gene lookup returns CDR1 SGHKS and CDR2 YYEKEE (reference sequence). V was clipped by 4 bases and J by 4 bases, with 17 bases between them. The CDR3 contains 16 residues. This CDR3 is CASSPTSTGVNEKLFF. CDR3 DNA sequence: TGTGCCAGCAGCCCTACCAGCACTGGCGTTAATGAAAAACTGTTTTTT.

This chain connects TRBV20-1 to TRBJ1-1; D might be TRBD1 (5 bases). Trimming pared 7 bases from V and 1 base from J, leaving 7 bases between. The CDR3 is made up of 11 amino acids. Germline CDR1 is DFQATT and CDR2 is SNEGSKA (reference sequence). CDR3 sequence: CSVTANTEAFF. CDR3 DNA: TGCAGTGTGACAGCGAACACTGAAGCTTTCTTT.

A few counts support this clonotype. The chain couples TRBV6-1 to TRBJ2-5; D is ambiguous. Looked up from germline, CDR1 is MNHNS and CDR2 is SASEGT. V was trimmed by 6 bases and J by 3 bases, leaving 14 bases between them. CDR3 length: 14 residues. CDR3 nucleotides: TGTGCCAGCAGGGTACGCCCTCGGGAAGAGACCCAGTACTTC. Its translation is CASRVRPREETQYF.

This clonotype was counted a few times. The genes are TRBV5-1 and TRBJ2-7; 7 nucleotides agree with TRBD1. The germline CDR1 and CDR2 sequences are SGHRS and YFSETQ. J was trimmed by 4 bases and V by 5 bases; bases with no gene match: 9. The CDR3 totals 14 residues. In DNA, the CDR3 is TGCGCCAGCAGTACTGGGACAGTCACGTACGAGCAGTACTTC. Protein: CASSTGTVTYEQYF.

The V gene is TRBV10-2, the J gene TRBJ1-4, with D perhaps TRBD1 (6 bases). This CDR3 spans 13 amino acids. Looked up from germline, CDR1 is WSHSY and CDR2 is SAAADI. Trimming pared 6 bases from V and 5 bases from J, leaving 10 bases between. CDR3 DNA: TGCGCCAGCAGGAACGGACAGAATGAAAAACTGTTTTTT. It translates to CASRNGQNEKLFF.

The V and J genes are TRBV6-5 and TRBJ2-1, with D perhaps matching TRBD2 (6 bases). The CDR3 contains 11 residues. The V gene's germline CDR1 is MNHEY and CDR2 SVGAGI. Trimming removed 7 bases at V and 7 bases at J, with 8 bases between. This CDR3 is CASMGRNEQFF. The CDR3 nucleotides are TGTGCCAGCATGGGGAGGAATGAGCAGTTCTTC.

The genes are TRBV6-4 and TRBJ2-3; D is tentatively TRBD1 or TRBD2 (5 bases each). Trimming left V 10 bases short and J 1 base short, with 21 bases between. CDR3 length: 16 amino acids. Germline V gene lookup returns CDR1 MRHNA and CDR2 SNTAGT. The DNA of the CDR3 is TGTGCCACCCCCAGGCAGGGATTCGGGGGCACAGATACGCAGTATTTT. Protein sequence: CATPRQGFGGTDTQYF.

This clonotype has a handful of counts. This chain links TRBV6-1 with TRBJ1-2; no firm D call. Per germline, CDR1 MNHNS and CDR2 SASEGT. The CDR3 is 13 residues long. V was cut by 6 bases and J by 8 bases, with 16 bases left in between. The CDR3 DNA is TGTGCCAGCAGCCGGGCCTCCACGGGGGGCTACACCTTC. Encoded protein: CASSRASTGGYTF.

The V and J genes are TRBV27 and TRBJ2-1; D is uncertain. The ends were cut back, 5 bases at V and 0 bases at J, with 14 bases in the middle. Per the germline V gene, CDR1 is MNHEY and CDR2 is SMNVEV (reference sequence). The CDR3 covers 16 residues. Written as DNA, the CDR3 is TGTGCCAGCAGTCCCTTCCGCCTGGGCTCCTACAATGAGCAGTTCTTC. Protein sequence: CASSPFRLGSYNEQFF.

The chain recombines TRBV20-1 with TRBJ2-7; weak D call: TRBD1 (6 bases). The V end was cut by 5 bases, the J end by 2 bases, with 10 bases between. The CDR3 runs 12 residues. CDR1 and CDR2 from the germline V gene are DFQATT and SNEGSKA (reference sequence). The CDR3 nucleotides are TGCAGTGCTGGGGGCGGAACCTACGAGCAGTACTTC. Translated, it gives CSAGGGTYEQYF.

The J gene is TRBJ2-1, the V gene TRBV11-2; 11 nucleotides match TRBD2. Per germline, CDR1 SGHAT and CDR2 FQNNGV. V lost 5 bases, J lost 4 bases, and 13 bases stayed unmatched. There are 18 residues in the CDR3. The CDR3, as DNA: TGTGCCAGCAGCCCCGCTATGGGACTAGCGGTATATTACAATGAGCAGTTCTTC. This codes for CASSPAMGLAVYYNEQFF.

This clonotype was detected a few times. The chain is built from TRBV3-1 and TRBJ2-3; D gene ambiguous. The germline V gene has CDR1 LGHDT and CDR2 YNNKEL (reference sequence). The CDR3 length is 12 residues. V gave up 3 bases and J gave up 3 bases, with 4 bases separating them. CDR3 sequence: CASSHATDTQYF. Here the CDR3 DNA reads TGTGCCAGCAGCCACGCGACAGATACGCAGTATTTT.

About this clonotype itself: This may arise from a read error, as a much more abundant clone is one base away. This chain connects TRBV12-3 or TRBV12-4 to TRBJ2-1, with D uncertain. V lost 6 bases to trimming and J lost 5 bases, with 5 bases between them. The CDR3 runs 11 residues. The CDR3 DNA follows: TGTGCCAGCAGCCGCCACAATGAGCAGTTCTTC. Its translation: CASSRHNEQFF.

This chain links TRBV15 with TRBJ2-1; D may be TRBD2 (5 bases). Germline V gene lookup returns CDR1 LNHNV and CDR2 YYDKDF (reference sequence). Deletions cut 11 bases from V and 10 bases from J, with 21 bases between. CDR3 length equals 13 residues. CDR3 amino acids: CAAGPGTPGEQFF. Here the CDR3 DNA reads TGTGCCGCCGGCCCGGGAACACCGGGGGAGCAGTTCTTC.

The rearrangement links TRBV24-1 to TRBJ1-2; tentative D call: TRBD1 (6 bases). The CDR3 spans 12 residues. Germline V gives CDR1 KGHDR, CDR2 SFDVKD. V was clipped by 2 bases and J by 8 bases, with 8 bases between them. Here the CDR3 reads CATSDSGVGYTF. The CDR3 nucleotides read TGTGCCACCAGTGATTCAGGGGTCGGCTACACCTTC.

The sample holds one count of this clonotype. This chain connects TRBV13 to TRBJ2-1; TRBD2 agrees at 12 bases. From germline, CDR1 is PRHDT and CDR2 FYEKMQ (reference sequence). Unmatched junction bases numbered 11, after V lost 1 base and J lost 4 bases. The CDR3 runs 19 residues. The CDR3 reads CASSLEGRLAGAKYNEQFF. The CDR3 DNA sequence: TGTGCCAGCAGCTTAGAGGGTAGACTAGCGGGGGCCAAATACAATGAGCAGTTCTTC. Full variable domain (remainder filled in from reference TRBV13 and TRBJ2-1): AAGVIQSPRHLIKEKRETATLKCYPIPRHDTVYWYQQGPGQDPQFLISFYEKMQSDKGSIPDRFSAQQFSDYHSELNMSSLELGDSALYFCASSLEGRLAGAKYNEQFFGPGTRLTVL.

In this sample, this clonotype turned up a few times. V is TRBV12-5 and J is TRBJ2-3; a weak D match, TRBD2 (5 bases). Trimming stripped 2 bases from V and 11 bases from J, with 11 bases between. This CDR3 spans 12 amino acids. Germline CDR1 LGHNT, CDR2 FRNRAP. The CDR3 DNA reads as TGTGCTAGTGGTTTGTCGGCTAGCAGGCAGTATTTT. The encoded protein is CASGLSASRQYF.

This clonotype turned up a few times. The rearrangement uses TRBV5-5 and TRBJ1-1; D remains unclear. Trimming stripped 3 bases from V and 7 bases from J, with 13 bases between. The V gene's germline CDR1 is SGHKS and CDR2 YYEKEE (reference sequence). This CDR3 region has 13 residues. The CDR3 DNA reads TGTGCCAGCAGCTCGACCGGGCAAAGTGAAGCTTTCTTT. Residues: CASSSTGQSEAFF.

J is TRBJ2-1 and V is TRBV6-5; the match to TRBD2 covers 15 bases. The CDR3 has 14 residues. CDR1 and CDR2 from the germline V gene are MNHEY and SVGAGI. V was clipped by 4 bases and J by 12 bases; unmatched bases: 4. The CDR3 nucleotides are TGTGCCAGCAGTTGGACTAGCGGGAGGGGGGGGCAGTTCTTC. Amino acids: CASSWTSGRGGQFF.

This clonotype came up a few times. The V gene is TRBV10-3, the J gene TRBJ2-1; TRBD1 matches 7 bases. Germline trimming cut 2 bases from V and 9 bases from J; bases unmatched to any gene: 7. Germline V gene data show CDR1 as ENHRY and CDR2 as SYGVKD. The CDR3 runs to 14 residues. The CDR3 DNA reads TGTGCCATCAGTGAGACAGGGGAGAGGGGTGAGCAGTTCTTC. Protein: CAISETGERGEQFF.

V is TRBV30 and J is TRBJ1-2; the match to TRBD1 covers 9 bases. The germline V gene has CDR1 GTSNPN and CDR2 SVGIG (reference sequence). CDR3 length equals 14 residues. V dropped 3 bases and J dropped 4; count of bases not matched to a gene: 6. The CDR3 here is CAWRVPGQGYGYTF. CDR3 nucleotide sequence: TGTGCCTGGAGGGTGCCGGGACAGGGCTATGGCTACACCTTC.

This clonotype was observed a few times. This chain uses TRBV20-1 with TRBJ1-5; D is unclear. V was pared by 2 bases and J by 4 bases, with 9 bases between. The CDR3 extends over 13 amino acids. Germline CDR1 and CDR2: DFQATT and SNEGSKA (reference sequence). CDR3 residues: CSARQEWNQPQHF. CDR3 bases: TGCAGTGCTAGACAGGAGTGGAATCAGCCCCAGCATTTT.

This clonotype was seen a handful of times. J is TRBJ1-1 and V is TRBV13; D is possibly TRBD1 (5 bases). Per the germline V gene, CDR1 is PRHDT and CDR2 is FYEKMQ (reference sequence). The CDR3 is made up of 14 amino acids. V dropped 3 bases and J dropped 5 bases, with 13 bases sitting between them. The CDR3 region has the DNA TGTGCCAGCAGCTTCAGGGAGGTAGCTACTGAAGCTTTCTTT. It translates to CASSFREVATEAFF.

This clonotype was seen just once. The chain is built from TRBV20-1 and TRBJ1-1; TRBD1 is a possible D gene (6 bases). The CDR3 covers 12 residues. V was clipped by 5 bases and J by 7 bases, with 14 bases between them. Germline CDR1 DFQATT, CDR2 SNEGSKA (reference sequence). The CDR3 spells CSAPKGQIEAFF. The DNA of the CDR3 is TGCAGTGCTCCTAAAGGACAGATTGAAGCTTTCTTT.

This clonotype has more than one count but fewer than ten. The chain combines TRBV20-1 with TRBJ1-6; D is unclear. Germline values: CDR1 DFQATT, CDR2 SNEGSKA (reference sequence). The CDR3 extends over 15 amino acids. The V end lost 2 bases, the J end lost 10 bases, and 18 bases lay between the germline ends. The CDR3 loop is CSARWGSVLESPLHF. The CDR3 nucleotides read TGCAGTGCTAGATGGGGATCCGTTTTAGAGTCACCCCTCCACTTT.

Only a few counts were recorded for this clonotype. This rearrangement joins TRBV7-2 to TRBJ1-4; 7 bases are shared with TRBD1. The V and J ends lost 5 bases and 8 bases, in that order; junction bases with no gene match: 11. The CDR3 totals 15 residues. Per germline, CDR1 SGHTA and CDR2 FQGNSA. CDR3 in amino acids: CASSARQGWGEKLFF. In DNA form, the CDR3 reads TGTGCCAGCAGCGCCCGACAGGGATGGGGAGAAAAACTGTTTTTT.

This chain joins TRBV5-1 and TRBJ1-1; D unclear. Germline V lookup: CDR1 SGHRS, CDR2 YFSETQ. Trimming took off 6 bases at V and 1 base at J, with 7 bases between the two ends. CDR3 length equals 12 residues. This CDR3 is CASMSGNTEAFF. The DNA of the CDR3 is TGCGCCAGCATGTCCGGGAACACTGAAGCTTTCTTT.

This clonotype showed up just a few times. The J gene is TRBJ1-6, the V gene TRBV29-1, with TRBD1 matching 8 bases. V lost 3 bases and J lost 6; bases outside the gene matches: 4. The CDR3 is made up of 14 amino acids. CDR1 is SQVTM and CDR2 is ANQGSEA in the germline V gene. The CDR3 spells CSVDRQGINSPLHF. CDR3 DNA sequence: TGCAGCGTTGACAGACAGGGGATTAATTCACCCCTCCACTTT.